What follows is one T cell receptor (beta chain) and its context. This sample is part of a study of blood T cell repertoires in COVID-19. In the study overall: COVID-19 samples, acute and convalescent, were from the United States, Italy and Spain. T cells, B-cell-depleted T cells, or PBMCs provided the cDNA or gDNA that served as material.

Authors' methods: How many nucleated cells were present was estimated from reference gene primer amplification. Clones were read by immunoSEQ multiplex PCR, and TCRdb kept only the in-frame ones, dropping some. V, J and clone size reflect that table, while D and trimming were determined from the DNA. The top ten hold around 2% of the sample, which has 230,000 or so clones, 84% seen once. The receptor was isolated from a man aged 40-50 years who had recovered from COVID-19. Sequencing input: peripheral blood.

CDR3 loop: CASNPQGAANEKLFF. As DNA, the CDR3 is TGCGCCAGCAACCCCCAGGGGGCAGCTAATGAAAAACTGTTTTTT. This rearrangement joins TRBV4-1 to TRBJ1-4; 8 positions match TRBD1. This CDR3 is 15 amino acids long. Germline V gene lookup returns CDR1 MGHRA and CDR2 YSYEKL. After removal of 7 bases from V and 3 bases from J, the junction contained 7 bases not matched to a gene.